This TCR beta chain came from a study of long-term antiretroviral therapy in people with HIV. Study results and limitations: Blood draws took place between about 2003 and 2018 and possibly involved older ART regimens. ART adherence, viral resistance and therapy changes went undocumented. Clones that had undergone expansion before ART dominated the repertoire at all time points.

An immunoSEQ assay, version v3.0, was performed at survey level. A target of about 35,000-55,000 T-cell genomes per sample was set for sequencing. The table came from immunoSEQ multiplex PCR; TCRdb's copy has only in-frame clones and leaves some out. The sample has 28,000 or so clones, around 78% seen once. Germline values: CDR1 SQVTM, CDR2 ANQGSEA. Trimming shortened V by 4 bases and J by 6 bases, and 3 bases separated the two germline ends. The CDR3 is 10 residues long. A word on this clone: The antigen is unknown.

The chain is built from TRBV29-1 and TRBJ2-2, with no clear D. The source is a man in his late teens or twenties with HIV. The specimen was unsorted PBMCs, collected 1.5 years before starting antiretroviral therapy. The CDR3 sequence: CSVGSGELFF. The CDR3 DNA is TGCAGCGTTGGATCCGGGGAGCTGTTTTTT.